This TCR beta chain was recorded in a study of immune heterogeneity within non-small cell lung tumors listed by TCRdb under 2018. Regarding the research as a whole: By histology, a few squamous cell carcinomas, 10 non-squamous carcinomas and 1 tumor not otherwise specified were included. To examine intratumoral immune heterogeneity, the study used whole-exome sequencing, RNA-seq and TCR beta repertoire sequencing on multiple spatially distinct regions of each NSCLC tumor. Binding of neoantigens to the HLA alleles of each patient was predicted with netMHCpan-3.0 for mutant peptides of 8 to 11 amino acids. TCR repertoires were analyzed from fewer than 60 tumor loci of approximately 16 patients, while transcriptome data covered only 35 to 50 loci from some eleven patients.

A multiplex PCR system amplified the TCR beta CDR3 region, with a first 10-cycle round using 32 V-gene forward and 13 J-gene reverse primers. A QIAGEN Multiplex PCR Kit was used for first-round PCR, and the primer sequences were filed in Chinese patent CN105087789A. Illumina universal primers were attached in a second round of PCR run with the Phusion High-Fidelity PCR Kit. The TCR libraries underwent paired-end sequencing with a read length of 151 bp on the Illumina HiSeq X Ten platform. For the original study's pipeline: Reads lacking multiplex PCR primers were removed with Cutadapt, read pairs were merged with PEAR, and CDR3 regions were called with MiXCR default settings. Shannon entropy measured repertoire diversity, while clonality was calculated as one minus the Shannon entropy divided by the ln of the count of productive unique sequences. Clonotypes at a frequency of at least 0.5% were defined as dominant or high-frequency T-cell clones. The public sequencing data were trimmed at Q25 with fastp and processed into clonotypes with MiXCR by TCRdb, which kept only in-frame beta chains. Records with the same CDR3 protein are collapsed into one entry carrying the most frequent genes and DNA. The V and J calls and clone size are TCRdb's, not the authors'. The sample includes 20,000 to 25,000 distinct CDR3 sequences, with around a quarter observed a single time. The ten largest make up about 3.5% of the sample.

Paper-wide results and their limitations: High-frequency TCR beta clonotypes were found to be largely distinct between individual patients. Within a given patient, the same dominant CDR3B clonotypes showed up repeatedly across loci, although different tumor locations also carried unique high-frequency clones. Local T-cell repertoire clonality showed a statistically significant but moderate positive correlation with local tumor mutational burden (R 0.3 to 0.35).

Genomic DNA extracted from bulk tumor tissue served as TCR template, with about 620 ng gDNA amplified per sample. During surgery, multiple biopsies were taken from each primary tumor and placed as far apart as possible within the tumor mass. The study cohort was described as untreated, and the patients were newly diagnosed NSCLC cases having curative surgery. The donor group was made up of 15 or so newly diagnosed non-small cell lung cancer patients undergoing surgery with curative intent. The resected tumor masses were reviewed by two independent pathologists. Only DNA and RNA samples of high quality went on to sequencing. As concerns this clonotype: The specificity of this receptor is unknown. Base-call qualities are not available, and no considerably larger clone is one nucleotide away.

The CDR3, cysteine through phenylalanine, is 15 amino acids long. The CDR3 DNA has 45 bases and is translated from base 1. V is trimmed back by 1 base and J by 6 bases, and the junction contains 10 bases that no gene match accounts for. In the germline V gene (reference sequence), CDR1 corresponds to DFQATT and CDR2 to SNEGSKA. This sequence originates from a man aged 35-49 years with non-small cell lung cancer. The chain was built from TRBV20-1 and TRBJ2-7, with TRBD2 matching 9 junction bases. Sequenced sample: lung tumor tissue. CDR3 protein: CSARVRLAGSSEQYF. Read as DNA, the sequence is TGCAGTGCTAGAGTGCGCCTAGCGGGAAGTAGCGAGCAGTACTTC.